This T cell receptor beta chain was retrieved from a study of somatic mutations in cytotoxic T cells in rheumatoid arthritis. Study overall: Including V beta1+ cells that were sequenced for TCRB, some T-cell populations stained with V beta antibodies were flow-sorted at nearly 100% purity.

Study-wide points: An age-related increase in CD8+ clonality was seen in rheumatoid arthritis patients but not in healthy controls. There were about an eighth of the roughly 65 patients in whom the largest CD8+ clone exceeded 20% of CD8+ cells. In the expanded CD8+ clones, the antigen targets remained unknown.

This clone was seen only a few times. Its antigen is as yet unknown. Using immunoSEQ multiplex PCR, the repertoire was profiled, and TCRdb retains in-frame clones only, with some absent. This table has roughly 5,000 clones, roughly four fifths appearing once. CDR1 is SGDLS and CDR2 is YYNGEE in the germline V gene. The CDR3 totals 14 residues. V was pared by 3 bases and J by 1 base, with 7 bases between. Sequences were obtained from CD8+ T cells sorted from blood. The TCR comes from a woman in her 50s with rheumatoid arthritis. V and J are TRBV9 and TRBJ2-2; TRBD2 is a possible D gene (5 bases). CDR3 in amino acids: CASSGRENTGELFF. CDR3 nucleotide sequence: TGTGCCAGCAGCGGTCGGGAGAACACCGGGGAGCTGTTTTTT.